The present entry profiles one T cell receptor beta chain with its context. This sample was included in a study of T-cell reconstitution after alpha-beta-depleted transplantation in children. Preparation of the TCRbeta library was carried out with unique molecular identifiers. TCRdb independently ran MiXCR on the PCR reads; one entry per CDR3 protein. Of 200,000 to 300,000 distinct CDR3 sequences listed, approximately 12% are singletons. This CDR3 has 18 residues. V was trimmed by 4 bases and J by 3 bases, leaving 21 bases between them. The material was PBMCs from the stem cell graft donor, obtained from the stem cell graft. This clonotype was obtained from a human donor who donated a stem cell graft to a child with acute lymphoblastic leukemia. This chain links TRBV12-3 or TRBV12-4 with TRBJ2-2; tentatively, D is TRBD1 (6 bases). CDR3 amino acids: CASSSGDRTPSDTGELFF. DNA for the CDR3: TGTGCCAGCAGTTCAGGGGACCGCACTCCCAGCGACACCGGGGAGCTGTTTTTT.